The 15 T cell receptor beta chains presented below share a single source sample, sequenced in a study of cytomegalovirus exposure and HLA in healthy donors. Both 60 Vbeta primers and 13 Jbeta primers went into the PCR. Here immunoSEQ multiplex PCR was the method, and the copy in TCRdb shows in-frame clones only, minus some. This sample has around 190,000 clones, with over 60% found just once. Source material: PBMCs. The receptor source for this set is a man aged 35-49 years in good health and CMV-seronegative.

The chain employs TRBV19 and TRBJ2-7, with 9 bases identical to TRBD2. Unmatched junction bases numbered 4, after V lost 4 bases and J lost 0 bases. From germline, CDR1 is LNHDA and CDR2 SQIVND (reference sequence). CDR3 size: 15 residues. CDR3 sequence (DNA): TGTGCCAGTAGTAAGCCTAGCGGGACCTCCTACGAGCAGTACTTC. Translating it yields CASSKPSGTSYEQYF.

The J gene is TRBJ1-6, the V gene TRBV10-3, with a tentative D call TRBD1 (5 bases). Germline V gene lookup returns CDR1 ENHRY and CDR2 SYGVKD. V lost 7 bases to trimming and J lost 9 bases, with 13 bases between them. The CDR3 totals 13 residues. The CDR3 is CAIKGTAGSPLHF. The CDR3 DNA sequence: TGTGCCATCAAAGGGACTGCGGGTTCACCCCTCCACTTT.

This clone was picked up one time. The genes are TRBV9 and TRBJ2-3, with 8 bases that match TRBD2. Unmatched junction bases numbered 2, after V lost 0 bases and J lost 2 bases. The germline CDR1 and CDR2 sequences are SGDLS and YYNGEE. This CDR3 comprises 15 residues. For the CDR3, the DNA is TGTGCCAGCAGCGTAGAAGCGGGGGACACAGATACGCAGTATTTT. Translated: CASSVEAGDTDTQYF.

This chain uses TRBV5-1 with TRBJ2-2, with D tentatively TRBD1 (5 bases). This CDR3 spans 14 amino acids. Trimming pared 2 bases from V and 4 bases from J, leaving 9 bases between. The germline CDR1 and CDR2 sequences are SGHRS and YFSETQ. CDR3 sequence (DNA): TGCGCCAGCAGCTTCTTACAGGCCACCGGGGAGCTGTTTTTT. It translates to CASSFLQATGELFF.

This clone has only one observation. This sequence joins TRBV7-2 and TRBJ2-7; TRBD1 is a possible D gene (6 bases). Deletions cut 3 bases from V and 3 bases from J, with 12 bases between. The germline CDR1 and CDR2 sequences are SGHTA and FQGNSA. CDR3 length: 14 amino acids. The CDR3 DNA sequence: TGTGCCAGCAGCTTTTCACAGGGCCTCTACGAGCAGTACTTC. This gives the protein CASSFSQGLYEQYF.

Concerning this clone: The junction departs from the called germline gene at one end, perhaps through a read error. Other DNA sequences from this sample encode an identical CDR3 as well. V gene TRBV7-2 combines with J gene TRBJ1-3; D unclear. This CDR3 has 15 residues. CDR1 is SGHTA and CDR2 is FQGNSA in the germline V gene. CDR3 sequence: CASSPGLNSGNTIYF. CDR3 nucleotides: TGTGCCAGCAGCCCTGGACTGAACTCTGGAAACACCATATACTTT.

The chain links TRBV5-4 to TRBJ1-6; TRBD1 aligns across 9 bases. This CDR3 region has 14 residues. Germline V CDR1 and CDR2: SGHNT, YYREEE (reference sequence). After removal of 4 bases from V and 9 bases from J, the junction contained 5 bases not matched to a gene. Written as DNA, the CDR3 is TGTGCCAGCAGCGCGGGACAGGGTACTTCACCCCTCCACTTT. Its protein product is CASSAGQGTSPLHF.

This rearrangement joins TRBV7-2 to TRBJ2-5; a possible D gene is TRBD2 (6 bases). Trimming cost V 1 base and J 1 base, with 10 bases left between them. CDR1 SGHTA and CDR2 FQGNSA come from the germline V gene. The CDR3 is made up of 15 amino acids. The DNA of the CDR3 is TGTGCCAGCAGCTTAGGGGGGGTAGTCCAAGAGACCCAGTACTTC. Residues: CASSLGGVVQETQYF.

This clone was seen a handful of times. This chain uses TRBV19 with TRBJ2-7; 9 bases agree with TRBD2. With 1 base clipped from V and 1 base from J, the junction kept 5 bases outside the gene matches. This CDR3 is 16 amino acids long. Germline CDR1 and CDR2: LNHDA and SQIVND (reference sequence). In nucleotides, the CDR3 is TGTGCCAGTAGTATAGCGTCTAGCGGGGCTTCCTACGAGCAGTACTTC. This codes for CASSIASSGASYEQYF.

The chain combines TRBV21-1 with TRBJ2-2; TRBD2 is the table's D call, not checked against the DNA. TRBV21-1 is annotated as a pseudogene. The CDR3 is 14 amino acids. Here the CDR3 reads CASSSGLATGELFF. The DNA of the CDR3 is TGTGCCAGCAGCAGCGGACTGGCCACCGGGGAGCTGTTTTTT.

The chain has TRBV7-2 and TRBJ1-3; D gene unclear. The length of the CDR3 is 14 residues. Germline V gives CDR1 SGHTA, CDR2 FQGNSA. V was cut by 3 bases and J by 0 bases, with 6 bases left in between. The CDR3 bases are TGTGCCAGCAGCTTCAGAATCTCTGGAAACACCATATATTTT. Protein sequence: CASSFRISGNTIYF.

This sequence joins TRBV25-1 and TRBJ2-6; a weak D match, TRBD2 (5 bases). V lost 5 bases, J lost 4 bases, and 15 bases lay in between. The CDR3 loop spans 16 amino acids. Germline V gene lookup returns CDR1 MGHDK and CDR2 SYGVNS. The CDR3 nucleotides are TGTGCCAGCAGTTCCGACTTTCCGGGAGGGGCCAACGTCCTGACTTTC. Protein sequence: CASSSDFPGGANVLTF. Drawing the rest from reference TRBV25-1 and TRBJ2-6, the complete variable domain is EADIYQTPRYLVIGTGKKITLECSQTMGHDKMYWYQQDPGMELHLIHYSYGVNSTEKGDLSSESTVSRIRTEHFPLTLESARPSHTSQYLCASSSDFPGGANVLTFGAGSRLTVL.

Notes on this clone: The same CDR3 can be traced to other DNA sequences in this sample. This chain connects TRBV9 to TRBJ2-3, with 9 bases lining up with TRBD2. With 0 bases clipped from V and 3 bases from J, the junction kept 2 bases outside the gene matches. The CDR3 has 15 amino acids. CDR1 and CDR2 from the germline V gene are SGDLS and YYNGEE. Here the CDR3 reads CASSVDSGGTDTQYF. DNA of the CDR3: TGTGCCAGCAGCGTAGACAGCGGGGGGACAGATACGCAGTATTTT.

CDR3: CASSVAGQTGGGYTF. CDR3 coding DNA: TGTGCCAGCAGCGTAGCAGGCCAGACCGGAGGGGGCTACACCTTC. The chain is built from TRBV9 and TRBJ1-2; D not certain. The CDR3 loop spans 15 amino acids. CDR1 and CDR2 (germline): SGDLS, YYNGEE. Trimming left V 0 bases short and J 8 bases short, with 17 bases between.

The chain uses TRBV27 and TRBJ2-3; the D gene is possibly TRBD1 (5 bases). The ends were cut back, 4 bases at V and 0 bases at J, with 17 bases in the middle. The CDR3 has 17 amino acids. Germline V gives CDR1 MNHEY, CDR2 SMNVEV (reference sequence). The CDR3 reads CASSSRGPDRSTDTQYF. As DNA, the CDR3 is TGTGCCAGCAGTTCAAGGGGTCCAGATCGTAGCACAGATACGCAGTATTTT.